Listed below are T cell receptor beta chains from one sample, sequenced in a study of patients and donors after allogeneic stem cell transplantation. One entry per CDR3 protein, called by TCRdb with MiXCR from the RT-PCR reads. Of about 40,000 distinct CDR3 sequences in the sample, 25% to 40% were seen once. Sample: blood, either unsorted or a sorted T cell fraction (not recorded which). The receptors were gathered from a human donor who was either an allogeneic HSCT recipient or a stem cell or donor lymphocyte infusion donor (not recorded which). It is not recorded whose cells these are; they may come from a transplant donor. The CDR3 runs from the conserved cysteine through the conserved F or W. A D gene is named only where the DNA matches it firmly. Clone size is not always given. Where it is, it says once, few, many or a class for expanded clones.

NA	TRBJ2-1	TRBD2	TRBV11-2	CASSLVTSGGNNEQFF	TGTGCCAGCAGCTTAGTGACTAGCGGGGGCAACAATGAGCAGTTCTTC
few	TRBJ1-5	NA	TRBV4-1	CASSQEKEDSGSNQPQHF	TGCGCCAGCAGCCAAGAGAAAGAGGACAGTGGGAGCAATCAGCCCCAGCATTTT
NA	TRBJ1-1	TRBD1	TRBV4-2	CASSQRGLQGALNTEAFF	TGTGCCAGCAGCCAACGAGGGTTGCAGGGGGCCTTGAACACTGAAGCTTTCTTT
NA	TRBJ2-3	TRBD2	TRBV4-3	CASSQELSGRGTDTQYF	TGCGCCAGCAGCCAAGAGTTAAGCGGGAGAGGGACAGATACGCAGTATTTT
few	TRBJ1-2	NA	TRBV20-1	CSARFEEGYTF	TGCAGTGCTAGATTTGAGGAGGGCTACACCTTC
many	TRBJ1-1	NA	TRBV5-1	CASSLSPGPDTEAFF	TGCGCCAGCAGCTTGTCGCCCGGCCCTGACACTGAAGCTTTCTTT
few	TRBJ1-2	TRBD1	TRBV10-3	CATQEGANGYTF	TGTGCCACCCAGGAGGGGGCAAATGGCTACACCTTC
NA	TRBJ2-5	NA	TRBV4-3	CASSHWDSYQETQYF	TGCGCCAGCAGCCACTGGGACTCCTACCAAGAGACCCAGTACTTC
NA	TRBJ2-5	TRBD2	TRBV14	CASSQDKGLAGQETQYF	TGTGCCAGCAGCCAAGATAAGGGACTAGCGGGACAAGAGACCCAGTACTTC
few	TRBJ1-2	NA	TRBV29-1	CSVEQDGLSFYGYTF	TGCAGCGTCGAGCAAGATGGACTGTCGTTCTATGGCTACACCTTC
few	TRBJ1-2	NA	TRBV12-3/TRBV12-4	CASSSRTAGVRGYTF	TGTGCCAGCAGTTCCCGAACGGCAGGGGTACGAGGCTACACCTTC
NA	TRBJ1-4	NA	TRBV7-9	CASSSFNPGKKLFF	TGTGCCAGCAGCTCCTTTAATCCGGGAAAAAAACTGTTTTTT
NA	TRBJ2-4	NA	TRBV27	CASSLTWRVPENIQYF	TGTGCCAGCAGTTTAACTTGGAGGGTTCCGGAAAACATTCAGTACTTC
few	TRBJ2-5	NA	TRBV7-3	CASSLGRGTRALETQYF	TGTGCCAGCAGCTTGGGGCGAGGGACGAGGGCTTTAGAGACCCAGTACTTC
NA	TRBJ1-3	NA	TRBV25-1	CASSVTGTSPSGNTIYF	TGTGCCAGCAGTGTGACCGGGACATCTCCCTCTGGAAACACCATATATTTT
NA	TRBJ1-5	NA	TRBV4-1	CASSQGWQNSNQPQHF	TGCGCCAGCAGCCAAGGTTGGCAGAATAGCAATCAGCCCCAGCATTTT
NA	TRBJ2-3	NA	TRBV21-1	CASSKVLRATGGTDTQYF	TGTGCCAGCAGCAAAGTTCTACGAGCGACGGGAGGGACAGATACGCAGTATTTT
NA	TRBJ1-2	TRBD1	TRBV20-1	CSASTGGYGYTF	TGCAGTGCTAGCACAGGGGGCTATGGCTACACCTTC
many	TRBJ1-2	NA	TRBV20-1	CSARGQGDPSNYGYTF	TGCAGTGCTAGAGGGCAGGGAGACCCTTCTAACTATGGCTACACCTTC
NA	TRBJ2-5	TRBD2	TRBV7-2	CASSSPGLARETQYF	TGTGCCAGCAGCTCCCCAGGACTAGCGAGAGAGACCCAGTACTTC
many	TRBJ1-2	NA	TRBV20-1	CSGRSNYGYTF	TGCAGTGGTCGTTCTAACTATGGCTACACCTTC
many	TRBJ2-6	TRBD2	TRBV20-1	CSAGTSGRTGANVLTF	TGCAGTGCAGGAACTAGCGGGAGGACTGGGGCCAACGTCCTGACTTTC
NA	TRBJ2-1	TRBD2	TRBV7-2	CASSLASGAAEQFF	TGTGCCAGCAGCTTAGCGAGCGGGGCGGCCGAGCAGTTCTTC
few	TRBJ2-3	NA	TRBV18	CASSPPGTGVGTDTQYF	TGTGCCAGCTCACCACCGGGGACGGGAGTTGGCACAGATACGCAGTATTTT
few	TRBJ1-1	TRBD1	TRBV29-1	CSVGGQVTEAFF	TGCAGCGTTGGGGGACAGGTCACTGAAGCTTTCTTT
NA	TRBJ2-1	TRBD2	TRBV28	CASRRQRTSGNEQFF	TGTGCCAGCAGACGTCAAAGGACTAGCGGAAATGAGCAGTTCTTC
NA	TRBJ2-7	NA	TRBV5-1	CASSWGTDSSYEQYF	TGCGCCAGCAGTTGGGGGACGGACAGCTCCTACGAGCAGTACTTC
NA	TRBJ1-6	NA	TRBV4-3	CASSQEVWGHSPLHF	TGCGCCAGCAGCCAAGAGGTATGGGGGCATTCACCCCTCCACTTT
many	TRBJ1-1	NA	TRBV29-1	CSAKMNTEAFF	TGCAGCGCTAAAATGAACACTGAAGCTTTCTTT
NA	TRBJ2-1	TRBD2	TRBV6-6	CASSSGSSYNEQFF	TGTGCCAGTTCTAGCGGGAGTTCTTACAATGAGCAGTTCTTC
few	TRBJ2-4	TRBD2	TRBV6-5	CASGRTSGIGAKNIQYF	TGTGCCAGCGGAAGGACTAGCGGGATTGGAGCCAAAAACATTCAGTACTTC
few	TRBJ1-1	NA	TRBV29-1	CSVRQDGPAGTFF	TGCAGCGTTCGGCAGGACGGGCCCGCCGGAACTTTCTTT
NA	TRBJ1-3	NA	TRBV7-9	CASSSPGPARGNTIYF	TGTGCCAGCAGCTCCCCGGGCCCAGCGAGGGGAAACACCATATATTTT
many	TRBJ1-2	TRBD1	TRBV4-1	CASSHGTAIYGYTF	TGCGCCAGCAGCCATGGGACAGCTATCTATGGCTACACCTTC
many	TRBJ2-2	NA	TRBV20-1	CSAPYRLVETPFFSGELFF	TGCAGTGCCCCCTATAGACTAGTCGAAACACCGTTCTTCTCCGGGGAGCTGTTTTTT
many	TRBJ1-2	NA	TRBV24-1	CATSDPRQLYGYTF	TGTGCCACCAGTGACCCCCGACAGCTTTATGGCTACACCTTC
NA	TRBJ1-2	NA	TRBV12-3/TRBV12-4	CASSLGAGLTYGYTF	TGTGCCAGCAGTTTGGGGGCGGGACTCACCTATGGCTACACCTTC
NA	TRBJ1-1	TRBD1	TRBV5-1	CASSLGGQGASEAFF	TGCGCCAGCAGCTTGGGAGGACAGGGGGCTTCTGAAGCTTTCTTT
few	TRBJ2-1	TRBD1	TRBV11-2	CASRFRDRGHYNEQFF	TGTGCCAGCAGGTTCCGGGACAGGGGTCACTACAATGAGCAGTTCTTC
many	TRBJ1-2	NA	TRBV5-1	CASSLQRAGNGYTF	TGCGCCAGCAGCTTACAACGCGCGGGGAATGGCTACACCTTC
few	TRBJ2-1	TRBD2	TRBV4-3	CASSQETGGGKFF	TGCGCCAGCAGCCAAGAAACGGGGGGAGGCAAGTTCTTC
few	TRBJ1-5	TRBD1	TRBV10-3	CAISEIGQGFSNQPQHF	TGTGCCATCAGTGAGATAGGACAGGGGTTCAGCAATCAGCCCCAGCATTTT
NA	TRBJ2-4	NA	TRBV20-1	CSARAWGGENIQYF	TGCAGTGCTAGGGCCTGGGGAGGAGAAAACATTCAGTACTTC
NA	TRBJ2-7	NA	TRBV18	CASSSTREAHEQYF	TGTGCCAGCTCCTCCACGCGGGAAGCCCACGAGCAGTACTTC
many	TRBJ1-6	NA	TRBV20-1	CSARAQLLSNSPLHF	TGCAGTGCTAGAGCGCAGCTACTCTCTAATTCACCCCTCCACTTT
many	TRBJ1-5	TRBD1	TRBV12-3/TRBV12-4	CASNRQGARQPQHF	TGTGCCAGCAATCGACAGGGGGCGCGACAGCCCCAGCATTTT
NA	TRBJ2-5	NA	TRBV28	CASSFGPQETQYF	TGTGCCAGCAGTTTTGGCCCCCAAGAGACCCAGTACTTC